This T cell receptor beta chain was sequenced during a study of T cell repertoires in cytomegalovirus infection. Study overall: TCR beta signatures that were public indicated CMV infection and matching HLA type.

Trimming removed 5 bases from V and 0 bases from J; junction bases left unmatched: 7. CDR3 length: 16 residues. Per germline, CDR1 SGHVS and CDR2 FNYEAQ. In TCRdb, the reads were re-called with MiXCR into one record per CDR3 protein. Of 200,000 or so distinct CDR3 sequences in the sample, roughly 27% were seen once. The chain employs TRBV7-6 and TRBJ1-5; 7 bases match TRBD1. This clonotype was obtained from a human donor in good health (CMV status not recorded). Some clones in this sample may be carry-over from other donors' samples. What was sequenced was PBMCs. DNA for the CDR3: TGTGCCAGCAGCCAAGAGGGACAGTTTAGCAATCAGCCCCAGCATTTT. Residues: CASSQEGQFSNQPQHF.